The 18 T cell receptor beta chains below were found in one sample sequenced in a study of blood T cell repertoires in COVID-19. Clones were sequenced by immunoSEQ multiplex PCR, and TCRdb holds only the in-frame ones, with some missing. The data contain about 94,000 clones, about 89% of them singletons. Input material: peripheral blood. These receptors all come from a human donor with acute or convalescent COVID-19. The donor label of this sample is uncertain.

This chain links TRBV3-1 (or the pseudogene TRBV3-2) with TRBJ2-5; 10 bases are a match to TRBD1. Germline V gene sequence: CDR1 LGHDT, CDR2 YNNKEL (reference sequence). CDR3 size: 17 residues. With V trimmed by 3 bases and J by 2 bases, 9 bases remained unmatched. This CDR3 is CASSQVIRTGGQETQYF. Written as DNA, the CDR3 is TGTGCCAGCAGCCAGGTCATTAGGACAGGGGGACAAGAGACCCAGTACTTC.

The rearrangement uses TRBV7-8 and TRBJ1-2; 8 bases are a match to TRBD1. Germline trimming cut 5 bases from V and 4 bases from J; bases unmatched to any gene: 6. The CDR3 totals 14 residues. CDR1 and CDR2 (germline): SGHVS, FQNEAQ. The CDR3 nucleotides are TGTGCCAGCAGCCAGACAGGGGTGATCTATGGCTACACCTTC. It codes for CASSQTGVIYGYTF.

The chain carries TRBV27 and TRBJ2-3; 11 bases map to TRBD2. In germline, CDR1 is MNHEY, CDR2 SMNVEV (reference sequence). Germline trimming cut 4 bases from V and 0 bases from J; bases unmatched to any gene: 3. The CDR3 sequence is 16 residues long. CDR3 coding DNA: TGTGCCAGCAGTTCCCTAGCGGGGGGAAGCACAGATACGCAGTATTTT. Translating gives CASSSLAGGSTDTQYF.

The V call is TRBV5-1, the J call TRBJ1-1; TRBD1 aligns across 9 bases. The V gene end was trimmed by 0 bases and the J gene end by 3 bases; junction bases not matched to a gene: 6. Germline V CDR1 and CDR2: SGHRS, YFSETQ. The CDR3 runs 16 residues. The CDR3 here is CASSLGTGDWDTEAFF. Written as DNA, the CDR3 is TGCGCCAGCAGCTTGGGGACAGGGGATTGGGACACTGAAGCTTTCTTT. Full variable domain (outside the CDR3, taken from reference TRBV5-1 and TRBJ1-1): KAGVTQTPRYLIKTRGQQVTLSCSPISGHRSVSWYQQTPGQGLQFLFEYFSETQRNKGNFPGRFSGRQFSNSRSEMNVSTLELGDSALYLCASSLGTGDWDTEAFFGQGTRLTVV.

CDR3 bases: TGTGCCAGCAGTTTCTCCGGGTGGAATGAGCAGTTCTTC. Residues: CASSFSGWNEQFF. This chain connects TRBV28 to TRBJ2-1, with no clear D. Germline V CDR1 and CDR2: MDHEN, SYDVKM. The CDR3 extends over 13 amino acids. Trimming removed 3 bases at V and 7 bases at J, with 10 bases between.

CDR3 DNA: TGTGCCAGCAGTTTTATCGGGGGAGAGACCCAGTACTTC. This gives the protein CASSFIGGETQYF. The chain has TRBV7-2 and TRBJ2-5; D is perhaps TRBD2 (6 bases). From germline, CDR1 is SGHTA and CDR2 FQGNSA. V lost 6 bases and J 4 bases, leaving 12 bases between the germline ends. CDR3 length: 13 residues.

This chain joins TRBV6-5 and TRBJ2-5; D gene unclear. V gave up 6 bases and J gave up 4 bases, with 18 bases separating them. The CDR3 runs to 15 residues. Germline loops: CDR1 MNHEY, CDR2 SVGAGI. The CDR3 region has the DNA TGTGCCAGCAGCTACGATCGGTGGGCTGGAGAGACCCAGTACTTC. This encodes CASSYDRWAGETQYF.

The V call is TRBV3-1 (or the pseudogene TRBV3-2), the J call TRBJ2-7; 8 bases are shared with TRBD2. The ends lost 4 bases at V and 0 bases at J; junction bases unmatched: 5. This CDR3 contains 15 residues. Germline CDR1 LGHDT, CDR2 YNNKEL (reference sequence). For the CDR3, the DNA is TGTGCCAGCAGCCCTAGCGGGCTCAGCTCCTACGAGCAGTACTTC. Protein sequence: CASSPSGLSSYEQYF.

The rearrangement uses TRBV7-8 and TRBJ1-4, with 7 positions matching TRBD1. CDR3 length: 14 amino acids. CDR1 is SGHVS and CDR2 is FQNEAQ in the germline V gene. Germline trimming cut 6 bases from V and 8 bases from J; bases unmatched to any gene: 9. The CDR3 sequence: CASRPDRPLEKLFF. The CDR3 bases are TGTGCCAGCAGACCGGACAGGCCCCTCGAAAAACTGTTTTTT.

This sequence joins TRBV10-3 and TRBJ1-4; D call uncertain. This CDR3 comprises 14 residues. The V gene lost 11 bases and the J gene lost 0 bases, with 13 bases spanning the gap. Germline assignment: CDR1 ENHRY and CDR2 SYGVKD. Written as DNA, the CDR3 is TGTGCCGTCAACGACGGAGCAACTAATGAAAAACTGTTTTTT. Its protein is CAVNDGATNEKLFF.

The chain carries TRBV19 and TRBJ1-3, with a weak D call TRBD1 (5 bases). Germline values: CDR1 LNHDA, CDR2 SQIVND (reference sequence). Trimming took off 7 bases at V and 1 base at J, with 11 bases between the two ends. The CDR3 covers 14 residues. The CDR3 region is CASNTAGSGNTIYF. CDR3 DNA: TGTGCCAGTAATACAGCAGGGTCTGGAAACACCATATATTTT.

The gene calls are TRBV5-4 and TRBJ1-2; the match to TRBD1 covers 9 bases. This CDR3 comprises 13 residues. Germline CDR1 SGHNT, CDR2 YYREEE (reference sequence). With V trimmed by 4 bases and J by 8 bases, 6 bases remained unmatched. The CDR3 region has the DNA TGTGCCAGCAGCCAAACAGGGGGCGCGGGCTACACCTTC. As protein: CASSQTGGAGYTF.

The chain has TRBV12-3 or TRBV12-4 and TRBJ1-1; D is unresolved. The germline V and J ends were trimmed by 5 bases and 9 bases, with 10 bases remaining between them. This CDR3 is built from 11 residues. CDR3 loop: CASSTTSQAFF. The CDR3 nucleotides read TGTGCCAGCAGTACGACATCACAAGCTTTCTTT.

The DNA for the CDR3 is TGTGCCAGCAGCTTAGGGGTTTCCGGGAATGAAAAACTGTTTTTT. Its translation: CASSLGVSGNEKLFF. This rearrangement joins TRBV7-2 to TRBJ1-4, with unresolved D. The CDR3 runs to 15 residues. Trimming cost V 1 base and J 5 bases, with 11 bases left between them. Germline loops: CDR1 SGHTA, CDR2 FQGNSA.

The CDR3 protein is CASSGNLAGGYNEQFF. CDR3 coding DNA: TGTGCCAGCAGTGGCAACCTAGCGGGGGGCTACAATGAGCAGTTCTTC. The chain employs TRBV6-1 and TRBJ2-1, with TRBD2 identical over 11 bases. Unmatched junction bases numbered 5, after V lost 4 bases and J lost 3 bases. The CDR3 loop spans 16 amino acids. The germline gives CDR1 MNHNS, CDR2 SASEGT.

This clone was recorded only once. In DNA, the CDR3 is TGTGCCAGCTCACTACCGGGGGGACTATCCCAAGAGACCCAGTACTTC. It specifies CASSLPGGLSQETQYF. The rearrangement uses TRBV18 and TRBJ2-5; TRBD2 agrees at 7 bases. Losses at the gene ends were 4 bases for V and 1 base for J; bases not matched to a gene: 9. Germline V gene data show CDR1 as KGHSH and CDR2 as LQKENI. The CDR3 totals 16 residues.

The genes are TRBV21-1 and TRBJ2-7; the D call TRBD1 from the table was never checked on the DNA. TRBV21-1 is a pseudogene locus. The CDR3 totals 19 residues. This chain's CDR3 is CASLRTRQALLDVSYEQYF. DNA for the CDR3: TGTGCCAGCCTTAGGACCCGACAGGCCCTCCTTGACGTCTCCTACGAGCAGTACTTC.

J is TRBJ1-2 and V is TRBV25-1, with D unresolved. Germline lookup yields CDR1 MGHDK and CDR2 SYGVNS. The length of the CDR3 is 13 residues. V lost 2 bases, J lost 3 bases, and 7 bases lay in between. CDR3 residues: CASSERLDYGYTF. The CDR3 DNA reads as TGTGCCAGCAGTGAACGTCTCGACTATGGCTACACCTTC.